This T cell receptor (beta chain) is drawn from a study of T-cell reconstitution after alpha-beta-depleted transplantation in children. Study-wide findings and caveats: In patients about two months after transplant, alpha-beta T cells reportedly arose from several hundred expanded graft clones.

This CDR3 region has 14 residues. V lost 0 bases to trimming and J lost 7 bases, with 11 bases between them. Germline CDR1 is SGHNT and CDR2 is YYREEE (reference sequence). For TCRbeta, the library was prepared with unique molecular identifiers. TCRdb redid the calling of the PCR reads with MiXCR, one entry per CDR3 protein. The table shows about a million distinct CDR3 sequences, with 25% to 35% occurring only once. At least ten counts were recorded for this clonotype. The antigen is unknown. The sequences come from PBMCs, mostly from graft donor cells, collected 360 days after TCRalphabeta/CD19-depleted stem cell transplant. This sequence was found in a boy under two years old who had a stem cell transplant for SCID, so the T cells may come from the graft donor. The rearrangement joins TRBV5-4 to TRBJ2-1, with a tentative D call TRBD1 (5 bases). The CDR3 reads CASSLALGVNEQFF. The CDR3 region has the DNA TGTGCCAGCAGCTTGGCCTTAGGGGTGAATGAGCAGTTCTTC.